The clone carrying this TCR beta chain was detected only a few times. There are 12 residues in the CDR3. V lost 2 bases and J lost 8, with 7 bases in between. From germline, CDR1 is LNHDA and CDR2 SQIVND (reference sequence). The sample belongs to a study of blood T cell repertoires in COVID-19. About the study: Donors in the United States, Italy and Spain gave samples during acute or convalescent COVID-19.

In the authors' workflow: Amplification with reference gene primers provided the estimates of nucleated cell counts. Sequencing was performed with immunoSEQ multiplex PCR; in TCRdb, only in-frame clones are kept and a portion is missing. The V and J calls and clone size were taken over from that table, and D and trimming were inferred from the DNA. This sample has about 130,000 clones, with 70% to 85% found just once. The chain carries TRBV19 and TRBJ2-1; D is unclear. Sequenced input: peripheral blood. The receptor comes from a man aged 55 to 70 who had recovered from COVID-19. CDR3 sequence (DNA): TGTGCCAGTAGTATATCGGAGTATGAGCAGTTCTTC. Translation gives CASSISEYEQFF.